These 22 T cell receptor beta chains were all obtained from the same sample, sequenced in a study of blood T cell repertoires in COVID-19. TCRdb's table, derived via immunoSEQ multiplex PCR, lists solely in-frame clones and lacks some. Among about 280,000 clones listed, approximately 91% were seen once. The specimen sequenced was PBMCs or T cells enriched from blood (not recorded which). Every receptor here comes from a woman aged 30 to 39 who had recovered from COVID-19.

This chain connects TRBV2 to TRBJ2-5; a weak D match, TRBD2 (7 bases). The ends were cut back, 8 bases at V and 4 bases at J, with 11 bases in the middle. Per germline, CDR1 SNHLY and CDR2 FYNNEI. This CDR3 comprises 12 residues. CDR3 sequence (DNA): TGTGCCAGCGGGAGGGGGAGAGAGACCCAGTACTTC. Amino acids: CASGRGRETQYF. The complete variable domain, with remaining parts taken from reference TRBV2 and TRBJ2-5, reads EPEVTQTPSHQVTQMGQEVILRCVPISNHLYFYWYRQILGQKVEFLVSFYNNEISEKSEIFDDQFSVERPDGSNFTLKIRSTKLEDSAMYFCASGRGRETQYFGPGTRLLVL.

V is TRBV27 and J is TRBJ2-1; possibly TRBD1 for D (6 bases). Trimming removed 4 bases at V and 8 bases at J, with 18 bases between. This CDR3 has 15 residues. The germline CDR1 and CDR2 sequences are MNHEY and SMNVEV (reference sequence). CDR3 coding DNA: TGTGCCAGCAGTTCCCAGGGGCTAGTCGGCTATGAGCAGTTCTTC. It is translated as CASSSQGLVGYEQFF.

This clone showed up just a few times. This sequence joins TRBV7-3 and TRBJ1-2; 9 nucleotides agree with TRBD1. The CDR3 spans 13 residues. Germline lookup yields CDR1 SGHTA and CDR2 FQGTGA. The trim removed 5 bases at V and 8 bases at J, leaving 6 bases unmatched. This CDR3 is CASSLGQGRGYTF. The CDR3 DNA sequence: TGTGCCAGCAGCCTGGGACAGGGACGGGGCTACACCTTC.

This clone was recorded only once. The CDR3 DNA reads as TGTGCCAGCAGTTGGACAGTTAATGAAAAACTGTTTTTT. Translation gives CASSWTVNEKLFF. The chain couples TRBV6-5 to TRBJ1-4; tentative D call: TRBD1 (6 bases). This CDR3 has 13 residues. The germline V gene has CDR1 MNHEY and CDR2 SVGAGI. Trimming removed 4 bases from V and 4 bases from J, with 7 bases in between.

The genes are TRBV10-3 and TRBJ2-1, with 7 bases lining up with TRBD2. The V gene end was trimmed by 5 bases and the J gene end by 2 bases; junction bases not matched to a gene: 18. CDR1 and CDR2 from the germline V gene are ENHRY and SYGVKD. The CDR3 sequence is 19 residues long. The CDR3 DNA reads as TGTGCCATCAGTCTGGATCGTCGACGGGAGGAACGCACCTACAATGAGCAGTTCTTC. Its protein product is CAISLDRRREERTYNEQFF.

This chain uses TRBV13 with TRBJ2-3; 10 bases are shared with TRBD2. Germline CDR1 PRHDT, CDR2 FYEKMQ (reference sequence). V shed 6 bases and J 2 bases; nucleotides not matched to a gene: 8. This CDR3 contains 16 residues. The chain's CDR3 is CASREAGGPFTDTQYF. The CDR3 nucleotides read TGTGCCAGCAGGGAAGCGGGAGGGCCATTCACAGATACGCAGTATTTT.

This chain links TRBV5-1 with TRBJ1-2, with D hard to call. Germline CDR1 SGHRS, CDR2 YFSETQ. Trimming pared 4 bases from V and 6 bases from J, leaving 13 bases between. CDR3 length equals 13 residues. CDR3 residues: CASSMRMGDGYTF. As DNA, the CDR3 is TGCGCCAGCAGCATGAGAATGGGCGATGGCTACACCTTC.

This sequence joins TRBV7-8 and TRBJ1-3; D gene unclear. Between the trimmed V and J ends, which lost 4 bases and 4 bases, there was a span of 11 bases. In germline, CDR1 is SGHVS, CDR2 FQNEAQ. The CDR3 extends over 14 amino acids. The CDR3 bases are TGTGCCAGCAGCTCCGCCCCGGGGGGAAACACCATATATTTT. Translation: CASSSAPGGNTIYF.

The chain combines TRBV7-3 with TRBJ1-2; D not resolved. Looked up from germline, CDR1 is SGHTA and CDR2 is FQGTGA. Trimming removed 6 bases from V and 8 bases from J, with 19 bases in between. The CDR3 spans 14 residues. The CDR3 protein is CASRDGSVTGGYTF. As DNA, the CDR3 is TGTGCCAGCAGAGACGGTAGCGTTACGGGGGGCTACACCTTC.

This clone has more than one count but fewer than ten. DNA of the CDR3: TGCGCCAGCAGCCAATTCGACAGGGCCGATGGCTACACCTTC. Translated: CASSQFDRADGYTF. V gene TRBV4-3 combines with J gene TRBJ1-2; 7 bases line up with TRBD1. The CDR3 is 14 amino acids. V gave up 2 bases and J gave up 6 bases; unmatched junction bases: 6. Germline V gene lookup returns CDR1 LGHNA and CDR2 YSLEER.

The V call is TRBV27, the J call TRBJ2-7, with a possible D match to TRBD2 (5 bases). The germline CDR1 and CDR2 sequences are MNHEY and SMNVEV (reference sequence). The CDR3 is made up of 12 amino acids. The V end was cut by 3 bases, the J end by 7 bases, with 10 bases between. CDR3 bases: TGTGCCAGCAGTTTCCTATCGGGAGAGCAGTACTTC. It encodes CASSFLSGEQYF.

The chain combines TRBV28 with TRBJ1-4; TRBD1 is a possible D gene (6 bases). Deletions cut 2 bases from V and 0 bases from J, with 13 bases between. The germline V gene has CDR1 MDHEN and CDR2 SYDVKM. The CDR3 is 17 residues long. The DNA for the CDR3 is TGTGCCAGCAGTTTACCCAGGGGCGTTCCAACTAATGAAAAACTGTTTTTT. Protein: CASSLPRGVPTNEKLFF.

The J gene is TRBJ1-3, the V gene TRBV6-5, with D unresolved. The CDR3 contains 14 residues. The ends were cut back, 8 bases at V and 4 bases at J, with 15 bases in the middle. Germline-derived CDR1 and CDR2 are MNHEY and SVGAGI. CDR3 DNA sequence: TGTGCCAGCGACCCACGGGTTTTAGGAAACACCATATATTTT. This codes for CASDPRVLGNTIYF.

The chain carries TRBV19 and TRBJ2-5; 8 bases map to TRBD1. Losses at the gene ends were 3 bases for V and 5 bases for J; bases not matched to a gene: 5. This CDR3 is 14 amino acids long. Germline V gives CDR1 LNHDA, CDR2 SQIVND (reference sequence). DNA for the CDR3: TGTGCCAGTAGTATTACAGGGGGTGGGGAGACCCAGTACTTC. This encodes CASSITGGGETQYF.

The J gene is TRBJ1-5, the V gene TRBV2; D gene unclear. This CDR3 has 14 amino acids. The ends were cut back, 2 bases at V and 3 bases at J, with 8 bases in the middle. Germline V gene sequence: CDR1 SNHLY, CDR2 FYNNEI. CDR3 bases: TGTGCCAGCAGTGAACCCCTACTCAATCAGCCCCAGCATTTT. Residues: CASSEPLLNQPQHF.

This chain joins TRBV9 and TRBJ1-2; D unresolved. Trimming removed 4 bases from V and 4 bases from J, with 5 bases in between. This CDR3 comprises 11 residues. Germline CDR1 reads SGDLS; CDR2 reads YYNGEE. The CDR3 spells CASSTGYGYTF. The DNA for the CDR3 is TGTGCCAGCAGCACCGGCTATGGCTACACCTTC.

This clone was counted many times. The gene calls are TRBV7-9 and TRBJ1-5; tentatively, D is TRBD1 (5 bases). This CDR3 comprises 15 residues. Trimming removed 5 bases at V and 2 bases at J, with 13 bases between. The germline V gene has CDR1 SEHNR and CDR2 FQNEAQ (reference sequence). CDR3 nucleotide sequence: TGTGCCAGCAGCCGAACGGGGGATGGCAATCAGCCCCAGCATTTT. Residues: CASSRTGDGNQPQHF.

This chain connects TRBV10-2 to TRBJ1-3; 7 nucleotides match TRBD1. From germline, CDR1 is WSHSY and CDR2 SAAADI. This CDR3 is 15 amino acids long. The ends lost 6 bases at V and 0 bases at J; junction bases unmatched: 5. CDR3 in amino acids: CASSPTGDSGNTIYF. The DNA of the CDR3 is TGCGCCAGCAGCCCCACAGGGGACTCTGGAAACACCATATATTTT.

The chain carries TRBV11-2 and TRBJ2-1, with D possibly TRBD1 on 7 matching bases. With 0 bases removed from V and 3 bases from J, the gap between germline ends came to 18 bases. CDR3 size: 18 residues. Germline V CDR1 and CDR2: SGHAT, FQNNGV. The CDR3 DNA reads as TGTGCCAGCAGCTTAGATGTCTTCAGGGGGGAGAACTACAATGAGCAGTTCTTC. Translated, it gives CASSLDVFRGENYNEQFF. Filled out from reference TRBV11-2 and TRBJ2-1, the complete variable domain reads EAGVAQSPRYKIIEKRQSVAFWCNPISGHATLYWYQQILGQGPKLLIQFQNNGVVDDSQLPKDRFSAERLKGVDSTLKIQPAKLEDSAVYLCASSLDVFRGENYNEQFFGPGTRLTVL.

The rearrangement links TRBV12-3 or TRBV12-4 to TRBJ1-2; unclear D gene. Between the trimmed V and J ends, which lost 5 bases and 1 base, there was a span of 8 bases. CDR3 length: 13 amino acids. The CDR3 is CASSTQNNYGYTF. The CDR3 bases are TGTGCCAGCAGTACCCAGAATAACTATGGCTACACCTTC.

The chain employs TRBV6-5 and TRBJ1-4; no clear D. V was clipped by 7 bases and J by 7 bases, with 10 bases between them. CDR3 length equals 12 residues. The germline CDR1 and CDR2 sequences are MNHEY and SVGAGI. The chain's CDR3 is CASNGVGEKLFF. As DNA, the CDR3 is TGTGCCAGCAACGGTGTTGGTGAAAAACTGTTTTTT.

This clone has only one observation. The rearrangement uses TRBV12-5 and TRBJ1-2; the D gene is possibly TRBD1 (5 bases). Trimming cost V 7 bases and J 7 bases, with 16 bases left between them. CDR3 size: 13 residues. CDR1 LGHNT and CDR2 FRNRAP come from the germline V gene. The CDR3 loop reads CASASLTGGGYTF. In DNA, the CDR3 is TGTGCTAGTGCCTCTTTGACGGGGGGTGGCTACACCTTC.